Here is one T cell receptor beta chain with its context. These data come from a study of blood T cell repertoires in COVID-19. Study details: Acute and convalescent COVID-19 samples came from the United States, Italy and Spain. From T cells, B-cell-depleted T cells, or PBMCs came the material, which was cDNA or gDNA.

Per the original data handling: Estimation of nucleated cell counts relied on the amplification of reference gene primers. Measured with immunoSEQ multiplex PCR; TCRdb has only the in-frame clones, and not every one. V, J and clone size derive from that table, while D and trimming were established from the DNA sequence. The repertoire holds 250,000 to 350,000 clones, with around 91% as singletons. V dropped 6 bases and J dropped 3 bases, with 12 bases sitting between them. The CDR3 is made up of 13 amino acids. Sequenced: peripheral blood. The TCR was taken from a woman aged 55-69 years with acute or convalescent COVID-19. The chain employs TRBV12-3 or TRBV12-4 and TRBJ2-7; no clear D. The chain's CDR3 is CASRPDTGYEQYF. Here the CDR3 DNA reads TGTGCCAGCAGACCAGATACGGGCTACGAGCAGTACTTC.